This T cell receptor (beta chain) was sequenced for a study of shared clonotypes between healthy human individuals. Study-wide findings and caveats: The sole specimen, blood, was sampled, and tissue repertoires likely differ. Limitation of the genetic and exposure-history diversity represented came from the few donors. Clonotype sharing among donors was thought likely to change with sequencing depth.

CD4+ cells were split into CD45RA+ naive and CD45RA-negative memory subsets. The CDR3 spans 16 residues. Germline CDR1 and CDR2: SGHTA and FQGNSA. V trimming: 5 bases; J trimming: 9 bases; junction bases outside the gene matches: 12. TCRdb's copy holds only in-frame clones and misses some; the assay was immunoSEQ multiplex PCR. The sample lists about 2.4 million clones; roughly 93% were seen once. In its sample, this clone was seen once. The antigen is unknown. This chain joins TRBV7-2 and TRBJ2-1; 11 bases match TRBD2. Material for sequencing was naive CD4+ T cells from PBMCs. This sample's subset: CD45RA+ positively selected. The sequence was collected from a man between 18 and 29 years old in good health. Some clones in this sample may be carry-over from other donors' samples. CDR3 sequence reads: CASSPRGLAGGGEQFF. The CDR3 DNA reads TGTGCCAGCAGCCCCCGTGGGCTAGCGGGAGGAGGTGAGCAGTTCTTC.